The text below deals with one T cell receptor (beta chain). No cognate antigen has been identified for it. Base qualities are not at hand, and no much larger clone is one base apart. Receptor libraries were prepared by multiplex PCR. Reads for this sample came from an Illumina HiSeq 4000. iRepertoire HTBI primers and Arm-PCR amplification of CDR3 regions were used to construct TCR beta libraries. Before sequencing, the PCR products underwent gel purification. The study's processing was this. Across samples, 60 to 75 TRBV and 15 or so TRBJ segments were identified and used for gene usage analysis of CDR3 amino acid clonotypes. COPE and FqMerger were used to merge filtered high-quality paired reads into contigs. Contigs were aligned with BLAST to IMGT TRBV, TRBD and TRBJ reference genes, and CDR3 was defined per IMGT. Any clonotype with a frequency above 0.1% was classified as a highly expanded clone. Repertoire diversity was measured by Shannon entropy, and V-J evenness by the Gini coefficient. A clonotype was considered public if more than one individual shared it. TCRdb handled the public reads itself, with Q25 trimming in fastp and clone calling in MiXCR, and kept productive beta chains. Identical CDR3 proteins give one entry, which carries the most common genes and DNA. The V and J calls here are based on TCRdb, not the publication. Present in this sample are 400,000 to 550,000 distinct CDR3 sequences, just under 15% of which were seen just once. Around 17% of the sample rests with the top ten.

This sample was included in a study of regulatory T cells in long-lasting Graves disease (dated by TCRdb to the early 2020s). About the investigation overall: Antithyroid drugs had been taken for less than 3 months by newly diagnosed Graves' disease patients. The study took place in China and was registered as a clinical trial. Peripheral blood TCR sequencing and RNA sequencing compared persistent Graves' disease patients with newly diagnosed Graves' disease patients. TCR sequencing covered about 13 persistent and 20 newly diagnosed Graves' disease patients, some 33 samples in total.

The time point label of this sample denotes: newly diagnosed GD, antithyroid drugs for less than 3 months. RNA was extracted from PBMCs in TRIzol for both TCR sequencing and RNA sequencing. Graves' disease was diagnosed according to American Thyroid Association guidelines. Recruitment of patients was carried out at an endocrinology department in Xi'an, China. Each patient gave about 10 milliliters of peripheral blood, collected in an EDTA anticoagulant tube. PBMCs were isolated by Ficoll Paque Plus density gradient separation without further T cell sorting. An Agilent 2100 Bioanalyzer and agarose gel were used to check RNA quality, while a NanoDrop 2000 measured RNA concentration. What the research found in general, with its limitations: Persistent disease showed preferential use of TRBV28, TRBJ1-2 and TRBJ2-5, whereas newly diagnosed disease favored TRBV20-1 and TRBJ2-1. A larger number of public clonotypes was shared among persistent patients (approximately 3,000) than among newly diagnosed patients (roughly 970). As a limitation, the authors acknowledged that the small sample size may reduce accuracy. Sequencing and analysis were limited to the TCR beta chain. The study examined only peripheral blood because the primary lesion, thyroid tissue, could not be accessed. Compared with newly diagnosed patients, patients with persistent Graves' disease had lower TCR Shannon entropy and fewer highly expanded clones, which suggests clonal expansion.

The cysteine opens and the phenylalanine closes a CDR3 of 13 amino acids. Here the CDR3 DNA is all that survives: 39 bases in frame from base 1. The CDR1 and CDR2 encoded by the germline V gene (reference sequence) are DFQATT and SNEGSKA. The junction carries 15 bases between V and J, which are trimmed by 3 bases and 9 bases respectively. These sequences were also reported in another study, on T cells in Graves' hyperthyroidism and ophthalmopathy. Per that second paper: A patient counted as having stable Graves' hyperthyroidism if no progression to ophthalmopathy occurred over 18 months of follow-up. Hyperthyroidism patients were aged 18 to 65 years and newly diagnosed, with disease duration of less than 2 months. Exclusion was applied to patients with uncontrolled infections, other autoimmune diseases, pregnancy or lactation. Clinical symptoms, serum thyroxine and TRAb, thyroid ultrasound, and orbital computed tomography formed the basis for the diagnoses. A first-round RT-PCR of the TCR CDR3 used the HTBI primer set with the Qiagen OneStep RT-PCR kit. Most expanded thyroid clonotypes (frequency above 0.001) were also detected in blood, suggesting blood repertoires may reflect thyroid immune responses. A 13 V-J signature model separated ophthalmopathy from stable hyperthyroidism, with roughly 88% sensitivity and 81% to 83% specificity in cross-validation and 80%/75% in testing. In validation, the model predicted progression to ophthalmopathy with 55% to 71% sensitivity and 72% to 75% specificity, a median of roughly seven months before onset. To identify distinguishing TCR V-J signatures, a discovery cohort of about a hundred patients was used, comprising fewer than 45 with Graves' ophthalmopathy and approximately 57 with stable Graves' hyperthyroidism. Prospective prediction of ophthalmopathy was tested in an independent validation cohort of 18 to 20 hyperthyroidism patients and 17 patients who later progressed to ophthalmopathy. The 90 to 100 discovery patients were randomly divided into training and test sets at a 7:3 ratio. In about 6 Graves' hyperthyroidism patients, the study also compared T-cell repertoires from thyroid tissue with T-cell repertoires from blood. Following sampling, methimazole starting at 30 mg daily was given to hyperthyroidism patients, and high-dose intravenous methylprednisolone was given to ophthalmopathy patients. Libraries were constructed in a second round of multiplex PCR, after which size selection and purification were performed. Paired-end sequencing of the libraries was performed with 100 bp reads on an Illumina HiSeq2000. Raw data were processed with SOAPnuke, discarding reads with adapters, uncalled bases, mean Phred below 15, or no exact constant-primer or identifier match. COPE v1.2.5 was used to merge high-quality paired reads, and clonotypes were defined as unique nucleotide sequences. MiTCR v1.1 was used to align clonotypes to the IMGT TRBV, TRBD and TRBJ reference segments. The analysis included only V-J combinations with a frequency above 0.0001, which together covered around 99% of the repertoires. A TCS score was defined as the ratio of F50 (clonal expansion) to E x V (chaos), with BLOSUM62-based TCRdist applied between CDR3 peptides within each V-J. Welch's t-statistics and random forest reduced around 550 V-J features to about 12, which were used in a naive Bayes classifier (R e1071). No statistical method was used to set the sample size in advance, and investigators knew the group allocation. According to the paper, TCR Vbeta CDR3 sequencing was carried out on 135 peripheral blood samples, which came from about 45 ophthalmopathy, 75 to 80 hyperthyroidism and some 17 progressor patients.

The starting material was peripheral blood mononuclear cells (PBMCs), obtained at new diagnosis, from a patient treated with antithyroid drugs. The V gene is TRBV20-1 and the J gene is TRBJ2-1; the D segment could be TRBD1, given 6 matching bases. This clonotype was obtained from a woman in her twenties or thirties with Graves disease. Donor details come from another sample of the same person, matched by shared clones. The DNA reads as follows: TGCAGTGCTAGTGGGCAGGGGAGCGGTGAGCAGTTCTTC. It translates as CSASGQGSGEQFF.